This is a list of T cell receptor beta chains from one sample in a study of shared clonotypes between healthy human individuals. The table came from immunoSEQ multiplex PCR; TCRdb's copy has only in-frame clones and leaves some out. The sample includes about 2 million clones, about 95% seen only once; the top ten take roughly 1%. Material: naive CD8+ T cells sorted from blood. The receptors shown here come from a man aged 18 to 30 in good health. CDR3s include the opening cysteine and the closing phenylalanine or tryptophan. A D gene is named only where the DNA matches it firmly. Clone size appears in some rows only: once, few, many, or a class for an expanded clone.

V gene: TRBV6-9; D gene: TRBD1; J gene: TRBJ2-5; clone size: NA; CDR3 protein: CASSPGTGGQETQYF; CDR3 DNA: TGTGCCAGCAGTCCGGGGACAGGGGGACAAGAGACCCAGTACTTC
V gene: TRBV28; D gene: TRBD1; J gene: TRBJ1-4; clone size: NA; CDR3 protein: CASSPQGAVQKLFF; CDR3 DNA: TGTGCCAGCAGCCCTCAGGGGGCAGTACAAAAACTGTTTTTT
V gene: TRBV4-3; D gene: TRBD2; J gene: TRBJ2-7; clone size: NA; CDR3 protein: CASSQDHKLAGQYEQYF; CDR3 DNA: TGCGCCAGCAGCCAAGATCACAAACTAGCGGGGCAATACGAGCAGTACTTC
V gene: TRBV5-6; D gene: NA; J gene: TRBJ1-1; clone size: once; CDR3 protein: CASSLQGYLNTEAFF; CDR3 DNA: TGTGCCAGCAGCTTACAGGGATACTTGAACACTGAAGCTTTCTTT
V gene: TRBV5-1; D gene: TRBD2; J gene: TRBJ2-1; clone size: NA; CDR3 protein: CASSSPGLADKYNEQFF; CDR3 DNA: TGCGCCAGCAGCTCCCCGGGGCTAGCGGACAAATACAATGAGCAGTTCTTC
V gene: TRBV28; D gene: NA; J gene: TRBJ2-1; clone size: NA; CDR3 protein: CASSPAGWNEQFF; CDR3 DNA: TGTGCCAGCAGTCCCGCAGGGTGGAATGAGCAGTTCTTC
V gene: TRBV5-6; D gene: TRBD2; J gene: TRBJ2-7; clone size: NA; CDR3 protein: CASSGGTSGLFSYEQYF; CDR3 DNA: TGTGCCAGCAGCGGCGGGACTAGCGGGCTTTTCTCCTACGAGCAGTACTTC
V gene: TRBV4-3; D gene: NA; J gene: TRBJ2-2; clone size: NA; CDR3 protein: CASSQEPLWTDSNTGELFF; CDR3 DNA: TGCGCCAGCAGCCAAGAACCGTTATGGACAGACTCGAACACCGGGGAGCTGTTTTTT
V gene: TRBV14; D gene: NA; J gene: TRBJ2-1; clone size: NA; CDR3 protein: CASSRGGGERQYNEQFF; CDR3 DNA: TGTGCCAGCAGCCGAGGGGGAGGAGAAAGACAGTACAATGAGCAGTTCTTC
V gene: TRBV27; D gene: NA; J gene: TRBJ2-1; clone size: NA; CDR3 protein: CASSLGWRGPYNEQFF; CDR3 DNA: TGTGCCAGCAGTTTAGGATGGCGGGGACCCTACAATGAGCAGTTCTTC
V gene: TRBV27; D gene: NA; J gene: TRBJ2-1; clone size: NA; CDR3 protein: CASLEKGTLTYNEQFF; CDR3 DNA: TGTGCCAGCCTGGAGAAGGGGACTCTAACCTACAATGAGCAGTTCTTC
V gene: TRBV9; D gene: NA; J gene: TRBJ2-7; clone size: NA; CDR3 protein: CASSVAGNANTYEQYF; CDR3 DNA: TGTGCCAGCAGCGTAGCTGGCAATGCGAACACCTACGAGCAGTACTTC
V gene: TRBV9; D gene: TRBD1; J gene: TRBJ2-7; clone size: NA; CDR3 protein: CASSEGDRAPEQYF; CDR3 DNA: TGTGCCAGCAGCGAGGGGGACAGGGCCCCCGAGCAGTACTTC
V gene: TRBV29-1; D gene: TRBD1; J gene: TRBJ1-2; clone size: NA; CDR3 protein: CSGLTGQGDYGYTF; CDR3 DNA: TGCAGCGGACTTACGGGACAGGGTGACTATGGCTACACCTTC
V gene: TRBV27; D gene: TRBD2; J gene: TRBJ2-3; clone size: NA; CDR3 protein: CASSSLARASTDTQYF; CDR3 DNA: TGTGCCAGCAGTTCACTAGCGCGGGCCAGCACAGATACGCAGTATTTT
V gene: TRBV7-2; D gene: TRBD2; J gene: TRBJ2-7; clone size: NA; CDR3 protein: CASSLGTSGPLEQYF; CDR3 DNA: TGTGCCAGCAGCCTAGGGACTAGCGGACCTCTCGAGCAGTACTTC
V gene: TRBV6-6; D gene: TRBD2; J gene: TRBJ2-7; clone size: NA; CDR3 protein: CASSYLAGGPGYEQYF; CDR3 DNA: TGTGCCAGCAGTTATCTAGCGGGAGGGCCAGGCTACGAGCAGTACTTC
V gene: TRBV15; D gene: NA; J gene: TRBJ1-5; clone size: NA; CDR3 protein: CATSRDKGEGQPQHF; CDR3 DNA: TGTGCCACCAGCAGAGATAAGGGGGAGGGCCAGCCCCAGCATTTT
V gene: TRBV7-6; D gene: NA; J gene: TRBJ2-7; clone size: NA; CDR3 protein: CASSPGLSYEQYF; CDR3 DNA: TGTGCCAGCAGCCCCGGCCTCTCCTACGAGCAGTACTTC
V gene: TRBV2; D gene: NA; J gene: TRBJ2-2; clone size: NA; CDR3 protein: CASDPGHLWGAGELFF; CDR3 DNA: TGTGCCAGCGACCCCGGACACCTATGGGGGGCCGGGGAGCTGTTTTTT
V gene: TRBV29-1; D gene: NA; J gene: TRBJ2-2; clone size: NA; CDR3 protein: CSVAPSETTGELFF; CDR3 DNA: TGCAGCGTTGCTCCTAGCGAGACCACCGGGGAGCTGTTTTTT
V gene: TRBV4-3; D gene: TRBD1; J gene: TRBJ1-2; clone size: NA; CDR3 protein: CASSPGDRANYGYTF; CDR3 DNA: TGCGCCAGCAGCCCTGGGGACAGAGCTAACTATGGCTACACCTTC
V gene: TRBV7-9; D gene: NA; J gene: TRBJ1-2; clone size: NA; CDR3 protein: CASSLGVDGYGYTF; CDR3 DNA: TGTGCCAGCAGCTTAGGGGTCGACGGGTATGGCTACACCTTC
V gene: TRBV10-1; D gene: NA; J gene: TRBJ1-1; clone size: NA; CDR3 protein: CASSYTEAFF; CDR3 DNA: TGCGCCAGCAGTTATACTGAAGCTTTCTTT
V gene: TRBV4-1; D gene: NA; J gene: TRBJ1-6; clone size: NA; CDR3 protein: CASSKTGGRSPLHF; CDR3 DNA: TGCGCCAGCAGCAAGACGGGGGGTCGATCACCCCTCCACTTT
V gene: TRBV27; D gene: NA; J gene: TRBJ2-7; clone size: NA; CDR3 protein: CASSLSGRRSSYEQYF; CDR3 DNA: TGTGCCAGCAGCCTGTCGGGACGGAGAAGTTCCTACGAGCAGTACTTC
V gene: TRBV11-2; D gene: TRBD2; J gene: TRBJ2-7; clone size: NA; CDR3 protein: CASSWGGDEQYF; CDR3 DNA: TGTGCCAGCAGCTGGGGGGGAGACGAGCAGTACTTC
V gene: TRBV7-3; D gene: TRBD1; J gene: TRBJ2-5; clone size: NA; CDR3 protein: CASSLLGGGTQYF; CDR3 DNA: TGTGCCAGCAGCTTATTAGGGGGCGGGACCCAGTACTTC
V gene: TRBV21-1; D gene: NA; J gene: TRBJ2-5; clone size: NA; CDR3 protein: CASSKMGRQETQYF; CDR3 DNA: TGTGCCAGCAGCAAAATGGGACGGCAAGAGACCCAGTACTTC
V gene: TRBV27; D gene: NA; J gene: TRBJ2-2; clone size: NA; CDR3 protein: CASSSPGGAGELFF; CDR3 DNA: TGTGCCAGCAGTTCCCCCGGGGGTGCCGGGGAGCTGTTTTTT
V gene: TRBV11-2; D gene: NA; J gene: TRBJ2-7; clone size: NA; CDR3 protein: CASSLDLAVYEQYF; CDR3 DNA: TGTGCCAGCAGCTTAGATTTGGCCGTCTACGAGCAGTACTTC
V gene: TRBV25-1; D gene: NA; J gene: TRBJ2-3; clone size: NA; CDR3 protein: CASSEFTDTQYF; CDR3 DNA: TGTGCCAGCAGTGAATTCACAGATACGCAGTATTTT
V gene: TRBV30; D gene: NA; J gene: TRBJ1-1; clone size: NA; CDR3 protein: CAWSGGVGNEAFF; CDR3 DNA: TGTGCCTGGAGCGGGGGGGTTGGTAATGAAGCTTTCTTT
V gene: TRBV7-6; D gene: NA; J gene: TRBJ1-1; clone size: NA; CDR3 protein: CASSLDDRYNPMNTEAFF; CDR3 DNA: TGTGCCAGCAGCTTAGATGACAGATACAATCCGATGAACACTGAAGCTTTCTTT
V gene: TRBV5-1; D gene: NA; J gene: TRBJ2-3; clone size: NA; CDR3 protein: CASSLGQMSTDTQYF; CDR3 DNA: TGCGCCAGCAGCTTGGGGCAGATGAGCACAGATACGCAGTATTTT
V gene: TRBV5-6; D gene: NA; J gene: TRBJ2-3; clone size: NA; CDR3 protein: CASSASGSTDTQYF; CDR3 DNA: TGTGCCAGCAGCGCCTCAGGTAGCACAGATACGCAGTATTTT
V gene: TRBV10-3; D gene: TRBD1; J gene: TRBJ2-7; clone size: NA; CDR3 protein: CAISESGQGASEQYF; CDR3 DNA: TGTGCCATCAGTGAGTCAGGACAGGGGGCGTCCGAGCAGTACTTC
V gene: TRBV28; D gene: TRBD1; J gene: TRBJ1-2; clone size: NA; CDR3 protein: CASSSGTAEGYYGYTF; CDR3 DNA: TGTGCCAGCAGCTCTGGGACAGCCGAGGGCTACTATGGCTACACCTTC
V gene: TRBV6-6; D gene: NA; J gene: TRBJ2-1; clone size: NA; CDR3 protein: CASSYRYEQFF; CDR3 DNA: TGTGCCAGCAGTTATAGGTATGAGCAGTTCTTC
V gene: TRBV11-2; D gene: NA; J gene: TRBJ1-4; clone size: NA; CDR3 protein: CASSLGRVLFF; CDR3 DNA: TGTGCCAGCAGCTTAGGACGGGTCCTGTTTTTT
V gene: TRBV6-5; D gene: NA; J gene: TRBJ1-1; clone size: NA; CDR3 protein: CASSPFDGGYTEAFF; CDR3 DNA: TGTGCCAGCTCGCCCTTTGATGGAGGGTACACTGAAGCTTTCTTT